Shown below are 16 T cell receptor beta chains from a single sample sequenced in a study of cytomegalovirus exposure and HLA in healthy donors. A multiplex PCR was run with 60 Vbeta primers and 13 Jbeta primers. Profiled with immunoSEQ multiplex PCR; TCRdb holds only in-frame clones, not every one. The sample shows about 100,000 clones, roughly 70% of them seen only once. The specimen was PBMCs. The receptor source for this set is a woman under 30 in good health and CMV-seropositive.

Comments on this clone: The same CDR3 can be traced to other DNA sequences in this sample. V and J are TRBV28 and TRBJ1-2; perhaps TRBD1 as D (6 bases). Looked up from germline, CDR1 is MDHEN and CDR2 is SYDVKM. The CDR3 totals 14 residues. V lost 4 bases, J lost 3 bases, and 12 bases lay in between. The CDR3 sequence is CASSSGGADYGYTF. Here the CDR3 DNA reads TGTGCCAGCAGTTCCGGGGGGGCTGACTATGGCTACACCTTC.

This clone was observed a few times. Other DNA sequences of this sample code for an identical CDR3. This rearrangement joins TRBV6-5 to TRBJ1-2; 8 positions match TRBD1. The germline CDR1 and CDR2 sequences are MNHEY and SVGAGI. The CDR3 loop spans 15 amino acids. V gave up 5 bases and J gave up 4 bases; unmatched junction bases: 9. The CDR3: CASSPRQGIGYGYTF. DNA of the CDR3: TGTGCCAGCAGTCCAAGACAGGGGATAGGCTATGGCTACACCTTC.

The chain couples TRBV4-1 to TRBJ2-3; D is possibly TRBD1 (6 bases). The CDR3 has 13 amino acids. From germline, CDR1 is MGHRA and CDR2 YSYEKL. Trimming took 1 base from V and 4 from J, leaving 6 bases between them. CDR3 residues: CASSQAGADTQYF. The DNA of the CDR3 is TGCGCCAGCAGCCAAGCAGGGGCAGATACGCAGTATTTT.

This rearrangement joins TRBV10-3 to TRBJ2-7; a weak D match, TRBD1 (6 bases). Looked up from germline, CDR1 is ENHRY and CDR2 is SYGVKD. V shed 0 bases and J shed 2 bases, with 8 bases lying between them. This CDR3 region has 14 residues. The chain's CDR3 is CAISESRDTYEQYF. CDR3 in DNA: TGTGCCATCAGTGAGTCCCGGGACACCTACGAGCAGTACTTC.

CDR3 bases: TGTGCCAGCAGCTATGACAGCGACTATGGCTACACCTTC. Encoded protein: CASSYDSDYGYTF. The rearrangement links TRBV7-3 to TRBJ1-2; a possible D gene is TRBD1 (5 bases). CDR3 size: 13 residues. Germline V lookup: CDR1 SGHTA, CDR2 FQGTGA. V lost 4 bases and J 3 bases, leaving 9 bases between the germline ends.

This chain uses TRBV6-5 with TRBJ2-7; possible D gene TRBD1, 5 bases. V was pared by 6 bases and J by 4 bases, with 13 bases between. The CDR3 is 13 residues long. In germline, CDR1 is MNHEY, CDR2 SVGAGI. CDR3 DNA sequence: TGTGCCAGCAGCCCCAGGGTTTGGTACGAGCAGTACTTC. Translated: CASSPRVWYEQYF.

The V gene is TRBV29-1, the J gene TRBJ2-5; TRBD2 matches 7 bases. The J call could be wrong; TRBJ2-7 is a better fit for the DNA end. CDR1 and CDR2 from the germline V gene are SQVTM and ANQGSEA. The CDR3 extends over 14 amino acids. CDR3 in DNA: TGCAGCGTCGCCCCTAGCGGCGTTTTCTACGAGCAGTACTTC. Translating it yields CSVAPSGVFYEQYF.

The V gene is TRBV4-1, the J gene TRBJ2-1, with 11 bases lining up with TRBD2. V gave up 4 bases and J gave up 1 base; unmatched junction bases: 6. The CDR3 is 17 residues long. From germline, CDR1 is MGHRA and CDR2 YSYEKL. The CDR3 DNA reads as TGCGCCAGCAGCCGTGCGGGACTAGCGGTTTCCTACAATGAGCAGTTCTTC. Translation gives CASSRAGLAVSYNEQFF.

V is TRBV28 and J is TRBJ1-1; tentatively, D is TRBD1 (5 bases). The V gene lost 1 base and the J gene lost 10 bases, with 13 bases spanning the gap. The CDR3 extends over 13 amino acids. Germline V lookup: CDR1 MDHEN, CDR2 SYDVKM. CDR3 residues: CASSLLAGVGAFF. The CDR3 DNA reads as TGTGCCAGCAGTTTATTGGCGGGGGTAGGAGCTTTCTTT. Complete variable domain (other parts from reference TRBV28 and TRBJ1-1): DVKVTQSSRYLVKRTGEKVFLECVQDMDHENMFWYRQDPGLGLRLIYFSYDVKMKEKGDIPEGYSVSREKKERFSLILESASTNQTSMYLCASSLLAGVGAFFGQGTRLTVV.

The chain joins TRBV29-1 to TRBJ2-1; 10 bases line up with TRBD1. Per the germline V gene, CDR1 is SQVTM and CDR2 is ANQGSEA. V was pared by 2 bases and J by 7 bases, with 14 bases of the junction left unmatched. The length of the CDR3 is 17 residues. The CDR3 reads CSVEKGTGTGVENEQFF. The CDR3 region has the DNA TGCAGCGTTGAAAAGGGGACCGGGACAGGGGTAGAAAATGAGCAGTTCTTC.

The chain carries TRBV18 and TRBJ2-7; the match to TRBD2 covers 11 bases. This CDR3 is 15 amino acids long. J was trimmed by 1 base and V by 3 bases; bases with no gene match: 2. CDR1 KGHSH and CDR2 LQKENI come from the germline V gene. CDR3 in amino acids: CASSPGLADSYEQYF. For the CDR3, the DNA is TGTGCCAGCTCACCGGGACTAGCGGATTCCTACGAGCAGTACTTC.

The genes are TRBV30 and TRBJ1-5; D call uncertain. The V end was cut by 1 base, the J end by 2 bases, with 9 bases between. The CDR3 has 14 residues. The germline CDR1 and CDR2 sequences are GTSNPN and SVGIG (reference sequence). CDR3 region: CAWSGPGGNQPQHF. The CDR3 bases are TGTGCCTGGAGTGGCCCGGGTGGCAATCAGCCCCAGCATTTT.

V and J are TRBV25-1 and TRBJ1-2; 9 bases align to TRBD1. CDR3 length equals 14 residues. From germline, CDR1 is MGHDK and CDR2 SYGVNS. With 5 bases clipped from V and 4 bases from J, the junction kept 5 bases outside the gene matches. CDR3 region: CASSSGQGLYGYTF. DNA for the CDR3: TGTGCCAGCAGTTCGGGACAGGGCCTCTATGGCTACACCTTC.

The rearrangement joins TRBV19 to TRBJ2-1, with TRBD2 matching 7 bases. V lost 6 bases and J lost 6; bases outside the gene matches: 8. CDR3 length: 14 residues. Germline CDR1 reads LNHDA; CDR2 reads SQIVND (reference sequence). CDR3 coding DNA: TGTGCCAGTAGCCCCAGCGGGGCTTTCAATGAGCAGTTCTTC. It translates to CASSPSGAFNEQFF.

This rearrangement joins TRBV7-9 to TRBJ1-2, with D maybe TRBD1 (5 bases). The germline gives CDR1 SEHNR, CDR2 FQNEAQ (reference sequence). This CDR3 has 18 residues. Between the trimmed V and J ends, which lost 10 bases and 10 bases, there was a span of 37 bases. Here the CDR3 reads CATPSNIILKTRKGDYTF. CDR3 coding DNA: TGTGCCACCCCCTCGAACATCATTCTCAAGACCCGAAAAGGGGACTACACCTTC.

This sequence joins TRBV29-1 and TRBJ2-3; 11 bases align to TRBD1. J was trimmed by 4 bases and V by 6 bases; bases with no gene match: 9. CDR1 and CDR2 (germline): SQVTM, ANQGSEA. The CDR3 extends over 15 amino acids. The CDR3 here is CSVRVGTGGSDTQYF. As DNA, the CDR3 is TGCAGCGTGCGCGTGGGGACAGGGGGTTCAGATACGCAGTATTTT.